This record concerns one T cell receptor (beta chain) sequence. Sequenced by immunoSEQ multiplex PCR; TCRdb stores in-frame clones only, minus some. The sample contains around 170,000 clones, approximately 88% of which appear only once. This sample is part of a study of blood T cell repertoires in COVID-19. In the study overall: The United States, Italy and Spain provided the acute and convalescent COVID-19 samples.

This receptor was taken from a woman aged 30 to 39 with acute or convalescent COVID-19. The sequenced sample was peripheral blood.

The CDR3 is CSARRIDGYTF. Written as DNA, the CDR3 is TGCAGTGCTAGGAGAATTGATGGCTACACCTTC. V usage is TRBV20-1 and J usage is TRBJ1-2; the D is unclear. The V gene's germline CDR1 is DFQATT and CDR2 SNEGSKA (reference sequence). Trimming stripped 3 bases from V and 6 bases from J, with 8 bases between. The CDR3 has 11 amino acids.